This T cell receptor (beta chain) was sequenced for a study of cytomegalovirus exposure and HLA in healthy donors. Primers included in the PCR were 60 Vbeta and 13 Jbeta primers. Only in-frame clones appear in the TCRdb table, and some are missing; sequencing was by immunoSEQ multiplex PCR. Of about 150,000 clones listed, 70% to 90% are singletons. Material for sequencing was PBMCs. This receptor was identified in a woman younger than 30 in good health and CMV-seronegative.

CDR3 DNA sequence: TGTGCCAGCAGCGGGGGCCAGTTAAAAGAGACCCAGTACTTC. Its translation: CASSGGQLKETQYF. The genes are TRBV5-4 and TRBJ2-5; tentative D call: TRBD1 (6 bases). The V gene lost 4 bases and the J gene lost 3 bases, with 13 bases spanning the gap. This CDR3 region has 14 residues. From germline, CDR1 is SGHNT and CDR2 YYREEE (reference sequence).